Below, 3 T cell receptor beta chains from the same sample are listed, as sequenced in a study of T cell responses to AZD1222 COVID-19 vaccine. Sequenced by immunoSEQ multiplex PCR; TCRdb stores in-frame clones only, minus some. Here the sample spans some 120,000 clones, 80% to 90% being singletons. The material was peripheral blood, obtained on day 0 of AZD1222 vaccination. These receptor sequences come from an adult in good health.

The chain combines TRBV2 with TRBJ2-7; 8 bases line up with TRBD2. This CDR3 spans 14 amino acids. In germline, CDR1 is SNHLY, CDR2 FYNNEI. The ends lost 6 bases at V and 3 bases at J; junction bases unmatched: 7. This CDR3 is CASSPRLAGYEQYF. As DNA, the CDR3 is TGTGCCAGCAGCCCCCGGCTAGCGGGCTACGAGCAGTACTTC.

This CDR3 reads CALGRGFYTEAFF. The CDR3 DNA sequence: TGTGCCTTGGGGAGGGGGTTCTACACTGAAGCTTTCTTT. The chain uses TRBV30 and TRBJ1-1; tentatively, D is TRBD1 (6 bases). Germline V gene data show CDR1 as GTSNPN and CDR2 as SVGIG (reference sequence). The length of the CDR3 is 13 residues. V was trimmed by 7 bases and J by 3 bases, leaving 15 bases between them.

V usage is TRBV6-5 and J usage is TRBJ1-1; no reliable D call. The germline V and J ends were trimmed by 6 bases and 0 bases, with 5 bases remaining between them. The CDR3 extends over 12 amino acids. Germline V gene data show CDR1 as MNHEY and CDR2 as SVGAGI. The CDR3 coding sequence is TGTGCCAGCAGGAATATGAACACTGAAGCTTTCTTT. Translated, it gives CASRNMNTEAFF.